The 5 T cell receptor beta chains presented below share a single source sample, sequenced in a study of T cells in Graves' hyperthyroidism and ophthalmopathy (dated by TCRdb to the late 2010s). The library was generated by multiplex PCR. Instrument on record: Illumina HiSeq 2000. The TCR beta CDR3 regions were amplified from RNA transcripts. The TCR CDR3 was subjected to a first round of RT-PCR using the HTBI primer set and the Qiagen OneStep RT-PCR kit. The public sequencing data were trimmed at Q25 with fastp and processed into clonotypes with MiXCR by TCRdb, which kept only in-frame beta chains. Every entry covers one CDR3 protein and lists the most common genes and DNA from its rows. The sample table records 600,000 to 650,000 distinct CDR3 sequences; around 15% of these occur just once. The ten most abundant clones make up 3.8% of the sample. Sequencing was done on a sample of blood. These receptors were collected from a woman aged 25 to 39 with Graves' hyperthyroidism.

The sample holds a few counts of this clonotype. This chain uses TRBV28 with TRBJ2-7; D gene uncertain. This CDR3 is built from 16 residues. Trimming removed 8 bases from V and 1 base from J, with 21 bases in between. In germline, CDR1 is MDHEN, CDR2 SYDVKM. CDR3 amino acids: CASALIGSLESYEQYF. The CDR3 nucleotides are TGTGCCAGCGCCTTAATCGGAAGTCTAGAGTCCTACGAGCAGTACTTC.

This chain's CDR3 is CSVVTPSESSYNEQFF. For the CDR3, the DNA is TGCAGCGTTGTTACCCCTAGCGAGAGCTCCTACAATGAGCAGTTCTTC. The chain uses TRBV29-1 and TRBJ2-1; D perhaps matches TRBD2 (6 bases). CDR3 length: 16 residues. Germline CDR1 is SQVTM and CDR2 is ANQGSEA. V was cut by 4 bases and J by 0 bases, with 16 bases left in between.

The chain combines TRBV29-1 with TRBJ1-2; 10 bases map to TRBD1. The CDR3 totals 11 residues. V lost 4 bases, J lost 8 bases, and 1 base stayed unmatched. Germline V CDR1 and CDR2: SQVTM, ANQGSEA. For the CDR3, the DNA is TGCAGCGTTGTGACAGGGGGCGGCTACACCTTC. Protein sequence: CSVVTGGGYTF.

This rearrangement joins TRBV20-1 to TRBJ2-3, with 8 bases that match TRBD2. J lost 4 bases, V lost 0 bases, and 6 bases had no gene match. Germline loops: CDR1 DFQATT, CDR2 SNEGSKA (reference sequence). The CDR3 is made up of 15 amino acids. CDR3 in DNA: TGCAGTGCTAGAGAGGAAGCGGGAGATCCAGATACGCAGTATTTT. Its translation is CSAREEAGDPDTQYF.

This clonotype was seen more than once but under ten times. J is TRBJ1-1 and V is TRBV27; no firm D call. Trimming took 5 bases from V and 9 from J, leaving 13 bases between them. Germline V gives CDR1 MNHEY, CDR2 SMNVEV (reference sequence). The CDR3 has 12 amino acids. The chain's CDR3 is CASSPRGEQAFF. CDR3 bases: TGTGCCAGCAGTCCCCGGGGTGAACAAGCTTTCTTT.